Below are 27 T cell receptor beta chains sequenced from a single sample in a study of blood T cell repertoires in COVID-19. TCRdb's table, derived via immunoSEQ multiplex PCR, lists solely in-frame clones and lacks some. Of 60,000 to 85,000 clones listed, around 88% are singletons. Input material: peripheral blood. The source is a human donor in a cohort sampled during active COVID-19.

The CDR3 DNA reads TGTGCCAGCAGCTTGGTTCTAGCGGGGGGTAACATATGGAATGAGCAGTTCTTC. Its translation: CASSLVLAGGNIWNEQFF. The chain is built from TRBV5-8 and TRBJ2-1; 11 positions match TRBD2. The germline CDR1 and CDR2 sequences are SGHTS and YDEGEE. After removal of 0 bases from V and 7 bases from J, the junction contained 12 bases not matched to a gene. This CDR3 spans 18 amino acids.

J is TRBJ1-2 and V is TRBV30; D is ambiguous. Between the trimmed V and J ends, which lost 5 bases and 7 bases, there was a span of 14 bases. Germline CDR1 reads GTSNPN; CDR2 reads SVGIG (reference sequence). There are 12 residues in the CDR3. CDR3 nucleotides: TGTGCCTGGGGTTTAGTCGACTTTGGCTACACCTTC. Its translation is CAWGLVDFGYTF.

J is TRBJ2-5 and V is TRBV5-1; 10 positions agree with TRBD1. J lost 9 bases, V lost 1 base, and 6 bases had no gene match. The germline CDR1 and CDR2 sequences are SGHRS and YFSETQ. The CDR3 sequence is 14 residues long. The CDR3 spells CASSLTGTGVSQYF. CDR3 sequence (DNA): TGCGCCAGCAGCTTGACCGGGACAGGGGTTTCCCAGTACTTC. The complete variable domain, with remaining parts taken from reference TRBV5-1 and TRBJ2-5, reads KAGVTQTPRYLIKTRGQQVTLSCSPISGHRSVSWYQQTPGQGLQFLFEYFSETQRNKGNFPGRFSGRQFSNSRSEMNVSTLELGDSALYLCASSLTGTGVSQYFGPGTRLLVL.

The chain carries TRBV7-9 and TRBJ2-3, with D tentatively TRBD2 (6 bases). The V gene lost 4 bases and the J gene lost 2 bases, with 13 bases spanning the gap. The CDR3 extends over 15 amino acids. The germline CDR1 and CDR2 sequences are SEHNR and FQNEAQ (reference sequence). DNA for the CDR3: TGTGCCAGCAGCTCCCACGGGGGATTCACAGATACGCAGTATTTT. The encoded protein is CASSSHGGFTDTQYF. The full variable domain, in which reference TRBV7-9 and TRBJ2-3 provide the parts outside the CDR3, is DTGVSQNPRHKITKRGQNVTFRCDPISEHNRLYWYRQTLGQGPEFLTYFQNEAQLEKSRLLSDRFSAERPKGSFSTLEIQRTEQGDSAMYLCASSSHGGFTDTQYFGPGTRLTVL.

The CDR3 is CASSDPKTYRVGYGYTF. The CDR3 DNA sequence: TGTGCCAGCAGCGACCCCAAAACCTACAGGGTCGGCTATGGCTACACCTTC. The genes are TRBV7-9 and TRBJ1-2, with TRBD1 as a possible D gene (6 bases). The V and J ends lost 5 bases and 4 bases respectively, with 23 bases between them. The CDR3 is made up of 17 amino acids. The germline gives CDR1 SEHNR, CDR2 FQNEAQ (reference sequence).

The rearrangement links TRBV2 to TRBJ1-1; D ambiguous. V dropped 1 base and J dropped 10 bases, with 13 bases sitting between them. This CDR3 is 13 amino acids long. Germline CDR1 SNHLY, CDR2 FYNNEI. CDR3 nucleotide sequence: TGTGCCAGCAGTGAAGTGTTCGGGAGTGGAGCTTTCTTT. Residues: CASSEVFGSGAFF. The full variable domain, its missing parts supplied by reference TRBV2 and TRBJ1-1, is EPEVTQTPSHQVTQMGQEVILRCVPISNHLYFYWYRQILGQKVEFLVSFYNNEISEKSEIFDDQFSVERPDGSNFTLKIRSTKLEDSAMYFCASSEVFGSGAFFGQGTRLTVV.

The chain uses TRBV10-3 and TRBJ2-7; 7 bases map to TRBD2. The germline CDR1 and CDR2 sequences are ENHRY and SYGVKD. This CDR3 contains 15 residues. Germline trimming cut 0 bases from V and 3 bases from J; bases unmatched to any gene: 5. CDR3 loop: CAISESGGVLYEQYF. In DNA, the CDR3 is TGTGCCATCAGTGAGTCGGGAGGGGTACTCTACGAGCAGTACTTC.

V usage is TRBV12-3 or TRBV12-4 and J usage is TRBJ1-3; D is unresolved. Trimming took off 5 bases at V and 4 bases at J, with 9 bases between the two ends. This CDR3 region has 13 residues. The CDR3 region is CASSEVRGNTIYF. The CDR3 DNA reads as TGTGCCAGCAGTGAGGTCCGGGGAAACACCATATATTTT.

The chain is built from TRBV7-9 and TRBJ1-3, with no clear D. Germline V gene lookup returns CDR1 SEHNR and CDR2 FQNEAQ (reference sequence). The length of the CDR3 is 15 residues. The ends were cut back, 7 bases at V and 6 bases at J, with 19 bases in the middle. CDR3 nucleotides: TGTGCCAGCACCCGCGGGGAAGGGCTTGCAAACACCATATATTTT. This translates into CASTRGEGLANTIYF.

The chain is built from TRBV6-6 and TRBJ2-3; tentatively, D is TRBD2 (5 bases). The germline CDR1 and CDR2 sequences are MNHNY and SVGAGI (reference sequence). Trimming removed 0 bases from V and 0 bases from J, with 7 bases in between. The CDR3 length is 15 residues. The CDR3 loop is CASSYSLASTDTQYF. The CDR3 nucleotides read TGTGCCAGCAGTTACTCGCTAGCTAGCACAGATACGCAGTATTTT.

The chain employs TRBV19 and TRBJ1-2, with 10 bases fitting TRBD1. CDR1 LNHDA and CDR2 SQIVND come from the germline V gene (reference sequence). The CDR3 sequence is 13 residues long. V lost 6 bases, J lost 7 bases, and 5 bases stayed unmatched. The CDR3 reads CASRGTGEVGYTF. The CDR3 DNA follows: TGTGCCAGTAGAGGGACAGGGGAGGTTGGCTACACCTTC.

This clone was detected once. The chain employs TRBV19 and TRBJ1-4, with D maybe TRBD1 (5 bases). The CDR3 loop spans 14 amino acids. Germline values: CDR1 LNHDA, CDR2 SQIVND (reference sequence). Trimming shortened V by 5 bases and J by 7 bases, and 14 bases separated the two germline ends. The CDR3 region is CASSSGKIGEKLFF. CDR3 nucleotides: TGTGCCAGTAGTTCAGGGAAGATTGGTGAAAAACTGTTTTTT.

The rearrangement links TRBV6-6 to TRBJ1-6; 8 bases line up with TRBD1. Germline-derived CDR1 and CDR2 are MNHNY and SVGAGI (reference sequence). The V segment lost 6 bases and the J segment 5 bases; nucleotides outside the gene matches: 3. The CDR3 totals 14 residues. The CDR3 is CASSRGQDNSPLHF. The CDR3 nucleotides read TGTGCCAGCAGCCGGGGACAGGATAATTCACCCCTCCACTTT.

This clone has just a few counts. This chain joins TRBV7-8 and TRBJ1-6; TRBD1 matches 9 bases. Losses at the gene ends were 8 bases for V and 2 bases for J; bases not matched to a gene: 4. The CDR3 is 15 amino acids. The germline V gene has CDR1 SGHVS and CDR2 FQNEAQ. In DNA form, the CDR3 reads TGTGCCAGCTCGGGGACAGGGACCTATAATTCACCCCTCCACTTT. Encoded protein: CASSGTGTYNSPLHF.

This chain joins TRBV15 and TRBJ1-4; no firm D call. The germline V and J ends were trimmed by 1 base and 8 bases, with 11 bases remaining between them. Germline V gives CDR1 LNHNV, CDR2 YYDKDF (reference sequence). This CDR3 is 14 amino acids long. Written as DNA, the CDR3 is TGTGCCACCAGCAGAGGGCAGGTCCGGGAAAAACTGTTTTTT. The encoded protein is CATSRGQVREKLFF.

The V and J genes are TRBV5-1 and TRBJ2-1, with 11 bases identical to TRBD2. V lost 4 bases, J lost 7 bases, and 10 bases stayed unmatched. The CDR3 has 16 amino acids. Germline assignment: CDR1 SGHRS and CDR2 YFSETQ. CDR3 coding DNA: TGCGCCAGCAGCCCGGATAGCGGGGGGGCTGGGAATGAGCAGTTCTTC. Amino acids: CASSPDSGGAGNEQFF. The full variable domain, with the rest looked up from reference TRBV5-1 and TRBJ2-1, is KAGVTQTPRYLIKTRGQQVTLSCSPISGHRSVSWYQQTPGQGLQFLFEYFSETQRNKGNFPGRFSGRQFSNSRSEMNVSTLELGDSALYLCASSPDSGGAGNEQFFGPGTRLTVL.

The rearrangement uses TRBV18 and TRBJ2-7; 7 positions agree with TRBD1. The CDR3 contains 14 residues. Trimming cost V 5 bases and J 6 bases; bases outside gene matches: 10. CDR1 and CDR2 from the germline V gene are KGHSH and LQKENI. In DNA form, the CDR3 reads TGTGCCAGCTCAACTTTAGACAGGGACAGCGAGCAGTACTTC. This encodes CASSTLDRDSEQYF.

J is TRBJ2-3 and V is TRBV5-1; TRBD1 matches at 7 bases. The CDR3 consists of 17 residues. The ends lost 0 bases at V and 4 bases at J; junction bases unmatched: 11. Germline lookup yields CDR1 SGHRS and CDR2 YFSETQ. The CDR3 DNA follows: TGCGCCAGCAGCTTGGCCAGGGGGAGCATTGGCGCAGATACGCAGTATTTT. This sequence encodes CASSLARGSIGADTQYF.

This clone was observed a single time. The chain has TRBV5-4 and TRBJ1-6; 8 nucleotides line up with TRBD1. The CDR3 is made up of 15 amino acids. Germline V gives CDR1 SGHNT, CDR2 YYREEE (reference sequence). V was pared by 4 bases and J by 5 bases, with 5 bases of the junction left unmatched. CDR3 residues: CASSPRTGNNSPLHF. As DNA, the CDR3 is TGTGCCAGCAGCCCTCGGACAGGGAATAATTCACCCCTCCACTTT.

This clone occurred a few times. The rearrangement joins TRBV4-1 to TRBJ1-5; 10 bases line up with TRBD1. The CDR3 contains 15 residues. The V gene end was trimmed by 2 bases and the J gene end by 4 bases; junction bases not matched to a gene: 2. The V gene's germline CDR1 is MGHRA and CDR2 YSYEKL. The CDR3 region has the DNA TGCGCCAGCAGCCAATGGACAGGGGGTAATCAGCCCCAGCATTTT. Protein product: CASSQWTGGNQPQHF.

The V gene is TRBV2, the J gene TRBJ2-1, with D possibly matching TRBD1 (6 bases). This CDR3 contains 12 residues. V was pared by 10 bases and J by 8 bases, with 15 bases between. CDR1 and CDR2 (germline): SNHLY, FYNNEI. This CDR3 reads CATGQFRDEQFF. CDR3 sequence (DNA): TGTGCCACAGGACAGTTCCGGGATGAGCAGTTCTTC. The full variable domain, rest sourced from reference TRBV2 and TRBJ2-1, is EPEVTQTPSHQVTQMGQEVILRCVPISNHLYFYWYRQILGQKVEFLVSFYNNEISEKSEIFDDQFSVERPDGSNFTLKIRSTKLEDSAMYFCATGQFRDEQFFGPGTRLTVL.

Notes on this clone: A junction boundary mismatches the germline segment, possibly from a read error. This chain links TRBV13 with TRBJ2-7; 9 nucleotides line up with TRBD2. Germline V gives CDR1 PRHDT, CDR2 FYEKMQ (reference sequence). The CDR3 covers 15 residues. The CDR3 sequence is CASSCGGGGGDEQYF. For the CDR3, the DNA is TGCGCCAGCAGCTGCGGCGGGGGGGGTGGGGACGAGCAGTACTTC. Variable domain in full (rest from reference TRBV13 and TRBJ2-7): AAGVIQSPRHLIKEKRETATLKCYPIPRHDTVYWYQQGPGQDPQFLISFYEKMQSDKGSIPDRFSAQQFSDYHSELNMSSLELGDSALYFCASSCGGGGGDEQYFGPGTRLTVT.

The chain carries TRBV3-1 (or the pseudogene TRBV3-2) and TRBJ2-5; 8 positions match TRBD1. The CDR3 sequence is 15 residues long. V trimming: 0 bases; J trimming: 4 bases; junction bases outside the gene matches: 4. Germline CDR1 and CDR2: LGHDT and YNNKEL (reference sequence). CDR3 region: CASSQETGGRETQYF. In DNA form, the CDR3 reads TGTGCCAGCAGCCAAGAAACAGGGGGTAGAGAGACCCAGTACTTC.

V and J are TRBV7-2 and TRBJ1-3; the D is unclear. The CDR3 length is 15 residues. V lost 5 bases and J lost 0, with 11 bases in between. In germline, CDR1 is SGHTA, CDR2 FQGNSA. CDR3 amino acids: CASSLNVPSGNTIYF. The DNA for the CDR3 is TGTGCCAGCAGCCTAAATGTACCCTCTGGAAACACCATATATTTT.

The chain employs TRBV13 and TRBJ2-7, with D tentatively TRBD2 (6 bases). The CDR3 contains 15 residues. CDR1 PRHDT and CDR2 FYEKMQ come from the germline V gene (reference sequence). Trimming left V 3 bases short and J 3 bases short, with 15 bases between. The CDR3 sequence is CASSFPGEGDYEQYF. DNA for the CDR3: TGTGCCAGCAGCTTCCCGGGGGAAGGGGACTACGAGCAGTACTTC.

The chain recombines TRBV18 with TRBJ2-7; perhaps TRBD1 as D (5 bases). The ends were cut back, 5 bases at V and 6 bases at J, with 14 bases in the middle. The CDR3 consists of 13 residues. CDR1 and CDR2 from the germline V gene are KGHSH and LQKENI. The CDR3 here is CASSIGVLGEQYF. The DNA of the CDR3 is TGTGCCAGCTCAATAGGGGTTTTAGGCGAGCAGTACTTC.

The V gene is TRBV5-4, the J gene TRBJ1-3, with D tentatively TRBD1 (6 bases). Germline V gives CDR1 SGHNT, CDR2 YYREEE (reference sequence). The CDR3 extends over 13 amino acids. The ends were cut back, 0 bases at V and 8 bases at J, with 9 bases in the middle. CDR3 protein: CASSLDRVHTIYF. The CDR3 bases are TGTGCCAGCAGCTTGGACAGGGTACACACCATATATTTT.